This TCR beta chain was sequenced during a study of cytomegalovirus exposure and HLA in healthy donors. As to this clone: Its antigen is undetermined.

Researchers ran the PCR with 60 Vbeta and 13 Jbeta primers. Some clones are missing from TCRdb's copy, which holds only in-frame ones; the method was immunoSEQ multiplex PCR. The sample has about 48,000 clones. Germline V gene sequence: CDR1 GTSNPN, CDR2 SVGIG (reference sequence). Trimming left V 5 bases short and J 2 bases short, with 16 bases between. This CDR3 comprises 15 residues. Study-level results: Per a later analysis, 15,000 to 20,000 TCR beta sequences showed association with HLA alleles at 0.05 false discovery rate.

The V call is TRBV30, the J call TRBJ1-5; D is perhaps TRBD1 (5 bases). This TCR came from a male donor in good health and CMV-seropositive. Sequencing input: PBMCs. The CDR3 DNA reads as TGTGCCTGGGCGGACGGGGGTTGGGGCAATCAGCCCCAGCATTTT. This sequence encodes CAWADGGWGNQPQHF.